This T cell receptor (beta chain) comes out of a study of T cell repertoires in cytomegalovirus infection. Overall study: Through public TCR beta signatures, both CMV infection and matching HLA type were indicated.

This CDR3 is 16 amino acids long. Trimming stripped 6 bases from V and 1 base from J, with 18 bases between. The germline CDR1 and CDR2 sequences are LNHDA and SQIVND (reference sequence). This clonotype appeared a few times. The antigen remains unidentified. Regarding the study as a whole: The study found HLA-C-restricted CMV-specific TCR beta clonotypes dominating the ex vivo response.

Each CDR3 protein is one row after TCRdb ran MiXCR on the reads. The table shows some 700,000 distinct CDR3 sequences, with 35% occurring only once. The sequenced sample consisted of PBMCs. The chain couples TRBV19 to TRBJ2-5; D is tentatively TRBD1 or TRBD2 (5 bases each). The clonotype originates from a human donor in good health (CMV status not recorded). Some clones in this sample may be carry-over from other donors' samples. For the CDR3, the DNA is TGTGCCAGTAGCCCACCGAGGGGATTCCGCCAAGAGACCCAGTACTTC. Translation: CASSPPRGFRQETQYF.